This T cell receptor (beta chain) is from a study of blood T cell repertoires in COVID-19. V lost 1 base and J lost 8; bases outside the gene matches: 10. The CDR3 is made up of 16 amino acids. Germline loops: CDR1 MDHEN, CDR2 SYDVKM. The assay was immunoSEQ multiplex PCR, and TCRdb's table has in-frame clones only and misses some. The repertoire has tens of thousands of clones, approximately 83% of them found once; the top ten carry 6.9%. The clonotype comes from a man aged 25 to 40 with COVID-19, enrolled during active disease. Sample: peripheral blood. The J gene is TRBJ1-4, the V gene TRBV28, with 7 positions matching TRBD1. CDR3 loop: CASSLSPGGYIEKLFF. The CDR3 DNA reads as TGTGCCAGCAGTTTATCCCCAGGGGGGTACATAGAAAAACTGTTTTTT.